What follows is one T cell receptor beta chain and its context. Its antigen is as yet unknown. V shed 4 bases and J 0 bases; nucleotides not matched to a gene: 3. This CDR3 has 15 residues. Germline CDR1 is SGHRS and CDR2 is YFSETQ. Clones were read by immunoSEQ multiplex PCR, and TCRdb kept only the in-frame ones, dropping some. Here the sample spans tens of thousands of clones, approximately 80% being singletons. The data derive from a study of PD-L1 blockade in urothelial cancer. For the study at large: About 85% of the roughly 29 patients comprised males who had bladder-origin urothelial cancer. Analysis of the blood was performed 3 weeks (second dose) and 6 weeks after treatment start.

The study's findings and limits: When pretreatment blood TCR clonality was below the median, it predicted better survival.

The source material was PBMCs, sampled around atezolizumab (anti-PD-L1) treatment. The chain has TRBV5-1 and TRBJ2-1, with 8 positions matching TRBD2. The TCR comes from a man in his 70s with urothelial cancer. DNA for the CDR3: TGCGCCAGCAGCGGAAGCGGGGGCTCCTACAATGAGCAGTTCTTC. Protein product: CASSGSGGSYNEQFF.